This passage covers 15 T cell receptor beta chains from one sample sequenced in a study of OX40 agonist ivuxolimab in advanced cancers. Produced via immunoSEQ multiplex PCR; TCRdb's table is partial and in-frame only. The sample has 90,000 or so clones, approximately 92% seen once; the top ten hold roughly 0.33%. The input for sequencing was CD4+ or CD8+ T cells sorted from blood, taken in a trial of the OX40 agonist ivuxolimab. These receptors were collected from an adult with an advanced solid tumor such as melanoma, head and neck, liver or kidney cancer.

This chain uses TRBV29-1 with TRBJ1-2; 7 bases agree with TRBD1. Germline loops: CDR1 SQVTM, CDR2 ANQGSEA. This CDR3 region has 14 residues. V lost 5 bases to trimming and J lost 0 bases; unmatched junction nucleotides: 6. CDR3 coding DNA: TGCAGCGTTAAGAGGGACAGAGCTAACTATGGCTACACCTTC. Translation gives CSVKRDRANYGYTF.

This clone appeared a single time. The J gene is TRBJ1-5, the V gene TRBV6-5; D uncertain. CDR3 length: 13 residues. Germline V gene lookup returns CDR1 MNHEY and CDR2 SVGAGI. Trimming pared 5 bases from V and 4 bases from J, leaving 9 bases between. The CDR3 sequence is CASSITVNQPQHF. The CDR3 DNA reads as TGTGCCAGCAGTATTACAGTTAATCAGCCCCAGCATTTT.

This rearrangement joins TRBV18 to TRBJ1-3; D is possibly TRBD1 (5 bases). The CDR3 sequence is 15 residues long. CDR1 is KGHSH and CDR2 is LQKENI in the germline V gene. V was clipped by 3 bases and J by 4 bases, with 13 bases between them. CDR3 loop: CASSPQSGTGNTIYF. In DNA form, the CDR3 reads TGTGCCAGCTCACCCCAGTCAGGGACCGGAAACACCATATATTTT.

This clone occurred once. The CDR3 DNA reads TGTGCCAGCAGCTTATGGGGCACCGGGGAGCTGTTTTTT. It is translated as CASSLWGTGELFF. This chain links TRBV7-2 with TRBJ2-2; D is unclear. Trimming removed 2 bases at V and 4 bases at J, with 5 bases between. The CDR3 runs 13 residues. Looked up from germline, CDR1 is SGHTA and CDR2 is FQGNSA.

The J gene is TRBJ2-7, the V gene TRBV28, with D perhaps TRBD2 (7 bases). The CDR3 runs to 15 residues. V lost 3 bases and J 3 bases, leaving 15 bases between the germline ends. The germline CDR1 and CDR2 sequences are MDHEN and SYDVKM. CDR3 region: CASSFAGASNYEQYF. The CDR3, as DNA: TGTGCCAGCAGTTTCGCGGGGGCCTCCAACTACGAGCAGTACTTC. Full variable domain (outside the CDR3, taken from reference TRBV28 and TRBJ2-7): DVKVTQSSRYLVKRTGEKVFLECVQDMDHENMFWYRQDPGLGLRLIYFSYDVKMKEKGDIPEGYSVSREKKERFSLILESASTNQTSMYLCASSFAGASNYEQYFGPGTRLTVT.

The rearrangement joins TRBV5-1 to TRBJ1-1; D possibly corresponds to TRBD1 (5 bases). The germline gives CDR1 SGHRS, CDR2 YFSETQ. The CDR3 runs 16 residues. V was cut by 2 bases and J by 6 bases, with 20 bases left in between. The CDR3 sequence is CASSLDRGAGIPEAFF. The CDR3 DNA is TGCGCCAGCAGCTTAGATCGAGGGGCGGGGATTCCTGAAGCTTTCTTT.

The V call is TRBV19, the J call TRBJ1-1; no clear D gene. V shed 4 bases and J shed 0 bases, with 6 bases lying between them. This CDR3 spans 13 amino acids. CDR1 and CDR2 (germline): LNHDA, SQIVND (reference sequence). The CDR3 loop is CASSTQMNTEAFF. The CDR3 bases are TGTGCCAGTAGTACTCAGATGAACACTGAAGCTTTCTTT.

V is TRBV27 and J is TRBJ2-1; 7 positions agree with TRBD2. This CDR3 has 15 amino acids. J was trimmed by 5 bases and V by 2 bases; bases with no gene match: 6. Germline V gene sequence: CDR1 MNHEY, CDR2 SMNVEV (reference sequence). In nucleotides, the CDR3 is TGTGCCAGCAGTTTAACGCGGCTAGCGGACAATGAGCAGTTCTTC. Translation: CASSLTRLADNEQFF.

The chain recombines TRBV7-2 with TRBJ1-5; 7 nucleotides match TRBD1. The CDR3 spans 15 residues. Germline-derived CDR1 and CDR2 are SGHTA and FQGNSA. Trimming removed 5 bases from V and 5 bases from J; junction bases left unmatched: 9. The CDR3 DNA sequence: TGTGCCAGCAGCAGGACAGGTCCCGGGTATCAGCCCCAGCATTTT. It is translated as CASSRTGPGYQPQHF.

The chain joins TRBV27 to TRBJ1-5; 7 nucleotides line up with TRBD1. The CDR3 totals 13 residues. The junction had 2 bases not matched to a gene; V was cut back by 5 bases and J by 4 bases. Germline CDR1 MNHEY, CDR2 SMNVEV (reference sequence). CDR3 DNA sequence: TGTGCCAGCAGTCAGGGACAGAATCAGCCCCAGCATTTT. Translated: CASSQGQNQPQHF.

The genes are TRBV19 and TRBJ1-6; the match to TRBD1 covers 9 bases. Germline loops: CDR1 LNHDA, CDR2 SQIVND (reference sequence). CDR3 length: 16 residues. J was trimmed by 3 bases and V by 4 bases; bases with no gene match: 4. CDR3 loop: CASSTGQGLYNSPLHF. In nucleotides, the CDR3 is TGTGCCAGTAGTACCGGACAGGGGCTCTATAATTCACCCCTCCACTTT.

V gene TRBV18 combines with J gene TRBJ2-7, with D possibly matching TRBD2 (5 bases). CDR1 is KGHSH and CDR2 is LQKENI in the germline V gene. This CDR3 region has 13 residues. Trimming stripped 6 bases from V and 6 bases from J, with 15 bases between. CDR3 sequence reads: CASSPMREIEQYF. The CDR3 bases are TGTGCCAGCTCCCCCATGAGGGAGATCGAGCAGTACTTC.

This clone was recorded a few times. The V and J genes are TRBV6-5 and TRBJ1-6; 9 nucleotides align to TRBD1. Germline CDR1 MNHEY, CDR2 SVGAGI. The CDR3 consists of 15 residues. V lost 2 bases to trimming and J lost 9 bases; unmatched junction nucleotides: 5. In DNA form, the CDR3 reads TGTGCCAGCAGTTACACAGGGACAGGGCGTTCACCCCTCCACTTT. It codes for CASSYTGTGRSPLHF.

V usage is TRBV6-5 and J usage is TRBJ2-5, with D unclear. V was trimmed by 2 bases and J by 5 bases, leaving 3 bases between them. Germline V gene data show CDR1 as MNHEY and CDR2 as SVGAGI. The CDR3 extends over 11 amino acids. The CDR3 DNA follows: TGTGCCAGCAGTTACGCGGAGACCCAGTACTTC. Translation: CASSYAETQYF.

This rearrangement joins TRBV5-6 to TRBJ2-2, with D maybe TRBD2 (5 bases). CDR1 SGHDT and CDR2 YYEEEE come from the germline V gene. V gave up 6 bases and J gave up 0 bases, with 6 bases separating them. The CDR3 spans 13 residues. CDR3 region: CASTGANTGELFF. The DNA of the CDR3 is TGTGCCAGCACCGGGGCGAACACCGGGGAGCTGTTTTTT.